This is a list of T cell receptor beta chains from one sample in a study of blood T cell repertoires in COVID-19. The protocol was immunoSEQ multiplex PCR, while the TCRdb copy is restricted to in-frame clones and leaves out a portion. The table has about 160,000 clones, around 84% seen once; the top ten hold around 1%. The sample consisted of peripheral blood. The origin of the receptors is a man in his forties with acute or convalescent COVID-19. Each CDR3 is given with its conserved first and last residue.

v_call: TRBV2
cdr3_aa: CASSDRGEQYF

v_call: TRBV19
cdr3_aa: CASSIRLADEQYF

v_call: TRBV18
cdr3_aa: CASSRTGSTDTQYF

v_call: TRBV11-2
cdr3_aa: CASSPRGGSTGELFF

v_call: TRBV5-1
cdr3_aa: CASSLSPGLYNEQFF

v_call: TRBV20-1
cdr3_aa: CSALGANTQYF

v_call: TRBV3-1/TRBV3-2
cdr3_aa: CASSTGTSGGGPGELFF

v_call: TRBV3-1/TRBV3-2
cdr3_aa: CASSPRSITKTGNTIYF

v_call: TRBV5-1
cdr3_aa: CASRTGTTGAGELFF

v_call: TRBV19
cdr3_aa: CASSMRRGVQETQYF

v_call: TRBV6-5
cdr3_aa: CASRTGYEQYF

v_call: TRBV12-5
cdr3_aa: CASGLDLDRVKEKLFF

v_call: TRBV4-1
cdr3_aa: CASSQPYSNYGYTF

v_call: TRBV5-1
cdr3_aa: CASSPGTSTDTQYF

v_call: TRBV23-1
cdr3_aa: CASNPTSGGDQETQYF

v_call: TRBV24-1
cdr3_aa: CATSDLWGAGNTGELFF

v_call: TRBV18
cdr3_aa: CATQGDRGANVLTF

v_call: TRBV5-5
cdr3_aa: CASSLGQGNSPLHF

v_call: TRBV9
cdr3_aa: CASSVVPSGGTDTQYF

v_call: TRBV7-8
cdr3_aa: CASSSGWGPRPQHF

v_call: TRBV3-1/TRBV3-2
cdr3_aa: CASSRGGSAQWQFF

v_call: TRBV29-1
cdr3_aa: CSGSLAGHEQYF

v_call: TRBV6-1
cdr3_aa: CASSEATVGVYGYTF